Below, 7 T cell receptor beta chains from the same sample are listed, as sequenced in a study of cytomegalovirus exposure and HLA in healthy donors. PCR was performed using 60 Vbeta and 13 Jbeta primers. This table comes from immunoSEQ multiplex PCR, and its TCRdb copy is limited to in-frame clones, with some not included. Here the sample spans about 200,000 clones, approximately 79% being singletons. Material: PBMCs. These TCRs come from a man aged 45-65 years in good health and CMV-seronegative.

Remarks on this clone: One junction end disagrees with the germline gene, perhaps due to a read error. The CDR3 coding sequence is TGTTCCAGCAGCACCCGGGACTTCGGGGTCACAGATACGCAGTATTTT. This translates into CSSSTRDFGVTDTQYF. The chain carries TRBV7-9 and TRBJ2-3, with a possible D match to TRBD2 (6 bases). CDR3 length equals 16 residues. Germline V gene sequence: CDR1 SEHNR, CDR2 FQNEAQ (reference sequence).

This chain joins TRBV29-1 and TRBJ1-1; 7 bases match TRBD1. CDR1 SQVTM and CDR2 ANQGSEA come from the germline V gene. V lost 5 bases, J lost 3 bases, and 6 bases stayed unmatched. This CDR3 region has 13 residues. CDR3 sequence reads: CSVTDRVYTEAFF. In DNA, the CDR3 is TGCAGCGTTACAGACAGGGTTTACACTGAAGCTTTCTTT.

The gene calls are TRBV30 and TRBJ1-2, with D maybe TRBD1 (5 bases). V was cut by 2 bases and J by 2 bases, with 9 bases left in between. In germline, CDR1 is GTSNPN, CDR2 SVGIG (reference sequence). There are 13 residues in the CDR3. CDR3 DNA: TGTGCCTGGAGTTCCGACAGAAACTATGGCTACACCTTC. Amino acid sequence: CAWSSDRNYGYTF.

This clone was found once. The chain links TRBV7-9 to TRBJ2-2, with a tentative D call TRBD1 (5 bases). The CDR3 consists of 15 residues. CDR1 SEHNR and CDR2 FQNEAQ come from the germline V gene (reference sequence). The V end lost 4 bases, the J end lost 2 bases, and 11 bases lay between the germline ends. The chain's CDR3 is CASSSGWGNTGELFF. CDR3 coding DNA: TGTGCCAGCAGCTCCGGTTGGGGCAACACCGGGGAGCTGTTTTTT.

The CDR3 DNA is TGTGCCAGCAGCTCGATTAAACCGGGACAGGGCTATGGCTACACCTTC. This encodes CASSSIKPGQGYGYTF. The chain is built from TRBV11-2 and TRBJ1-2; 9 bases match TRBD1. The germline V gene has CDR1 SGHAT and CDR2 FQNNGV. Trimming took 4 bases from V and 4 from J; bases not matched to a gene: 10. This CDR3 has 16 amino acids. The full variable domain, rest sourced from reference TRBV11-2 and TRBJ1-2, is EAGVAQSPRYKIIEKRQSVAFWCNPISGHATLYWYQQILGQGPKLLIQFQNNGVVDDSQLPKDRFSAERLKGVDSTLKIQPAKLEDSAVYLCASSSIKPGQGYGYTFGSGTRLTVV.

The gene calls are TRBV5-4 and TRBJ2-1, with TRBD2 matching 10 bases. V lost 0 bases to trimming and J lost 13 bases; unmatched junction nucleotides: 13. Germline V CDR1 and CDR2: SGHNT, YYREEE (reference sequence). The CDR3 totals 16 residues. The CDR3 sequence: CASSLAGQPLAGAQFF. The CDR3 nucleotides read TGTGCCAGCAGCTTGGCCGGCCAGCCCCTAGCGGGAGCCCAGTTCTTC.

The chain joins TRBV5-1 to TRBJ1-6; 10 nucleotides agree with TRBD1. CDR3 size: 15 residues. The V gene's germline CDR1 is SGHRS and CDR2 YFSETQ. The junction had 5 bases not matched to a gene; V was cut back by 4 bases and J by 7 bases. For the CDR3, the DNA is TGCGCCAGCAGCCCGGGACAGGGGAGGAATTCACCCCTCCACTTT. Its protein is CASSPGQGRNSPLHF.